This TCR beta chain is from a study of cytomegalovirus exposure and HLA in healthy donors. The PCR was carried out with 60 Vbeta primers and 13 Jbeta primers. Sequencing was performed with immunoSEQ multiplex PCR; in TCRdb, only in-frame clones are kept and a portion is missing. The data contain roughly 130,000 clones, approximately 85% of them seen just once; the ten biggest clones take up under 2%. The CDR3 totals 14 residues. Germline trimming cut 5 bases from V and 6 bases from J; bases unmatched to any gene: 9. Germline assignment: CDR1 SGHTA and CDR2 FQGNSA. V is TRBV7-2 and J is TRBJ2-7; 8 bases map to TRBD1. This receptor was taken from a boy aged 5-17 years in good health and CMV-seronegative. The sequencing input was PBMCs. The CDR3 reads CASSVRTGNTEQYF. CDR3 in DNA: TGTGCCAGCAGCGTGCGGACAGGGAATACCGAGCAGTACTTC.